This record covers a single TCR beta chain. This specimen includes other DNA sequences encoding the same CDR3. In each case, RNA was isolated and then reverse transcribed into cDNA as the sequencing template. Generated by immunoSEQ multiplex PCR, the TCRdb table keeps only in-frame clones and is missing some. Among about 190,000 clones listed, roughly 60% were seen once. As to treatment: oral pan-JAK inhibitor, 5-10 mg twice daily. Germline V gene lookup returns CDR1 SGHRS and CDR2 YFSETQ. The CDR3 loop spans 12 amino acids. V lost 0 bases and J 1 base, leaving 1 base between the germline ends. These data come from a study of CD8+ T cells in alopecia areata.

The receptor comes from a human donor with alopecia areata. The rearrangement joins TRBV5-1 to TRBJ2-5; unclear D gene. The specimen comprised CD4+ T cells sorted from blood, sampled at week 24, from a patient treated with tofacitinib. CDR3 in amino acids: CASSLGQETQYF. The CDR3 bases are TGCGCCAGCAGCTTGGGCCAAGAGACCCAGTACTTC.